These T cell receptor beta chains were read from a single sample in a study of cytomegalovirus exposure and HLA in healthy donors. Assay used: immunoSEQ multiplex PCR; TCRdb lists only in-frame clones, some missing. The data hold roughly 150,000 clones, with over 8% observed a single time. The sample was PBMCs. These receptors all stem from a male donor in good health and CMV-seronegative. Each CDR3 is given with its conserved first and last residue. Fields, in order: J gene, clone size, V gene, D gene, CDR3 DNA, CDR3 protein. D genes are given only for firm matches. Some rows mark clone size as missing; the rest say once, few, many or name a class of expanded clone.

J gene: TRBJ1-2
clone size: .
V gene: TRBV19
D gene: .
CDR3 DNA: TGTGCCAGTAGTATATCGGACAGTCCAGTTTATGGCTACACCTTC
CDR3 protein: CASSISDSPVYGYTF

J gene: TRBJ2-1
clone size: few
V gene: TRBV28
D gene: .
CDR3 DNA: TGTGCCAGCAATCTACAGGGTGCCTACAATGAGCAGTTCTTC
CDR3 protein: CASNLQGAYNEQFF

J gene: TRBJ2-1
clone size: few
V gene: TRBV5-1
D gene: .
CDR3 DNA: TGCGCCAGCAGCTTGGGGTCAGCGGACAATGAGCAGTTCTTC
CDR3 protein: CASSLGSADNEQFF

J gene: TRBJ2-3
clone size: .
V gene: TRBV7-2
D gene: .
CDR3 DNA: TGTGCCAGCAGCCTTTCGGCGGGCCCAGATACGCAGTATTTT
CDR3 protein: CASSLSAGPDTQYF

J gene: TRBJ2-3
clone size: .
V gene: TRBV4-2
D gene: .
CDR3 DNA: TGTGCCAGCAGCCAAAATTGGCTAGCCGAACTGTTATTCACAGATACGCAGTATTTT
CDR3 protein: CASSQNWLAELLFTDTQYF

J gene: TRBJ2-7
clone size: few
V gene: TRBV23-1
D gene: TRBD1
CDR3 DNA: TGCGCCAGCAGTCAATGGGGACAGGGCTGGCACGAGCAGTACTTC
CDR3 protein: CASSQWGQGWHEQYF

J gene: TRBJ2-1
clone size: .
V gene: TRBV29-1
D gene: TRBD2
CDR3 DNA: TGCAGCGTTGAACTAGCGGGAGGGCCTCTCTACAATGAGCAGTTCTTC
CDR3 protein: CSVELAGGPLYNEQFF

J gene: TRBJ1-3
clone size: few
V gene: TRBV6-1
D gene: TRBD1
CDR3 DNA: TGTGCCAGCAGTGAAGTCAGGGGGCTTGGAAACACCATATATTTT
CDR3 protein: CASSEVRGLGNTIYF

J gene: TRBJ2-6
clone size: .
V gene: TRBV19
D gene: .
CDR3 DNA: TGTGCCAGTAGTATCCCCCAGGGGACGGCCTCTGGGGCCAACGTCCTGACTTTC
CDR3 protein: CASSIPQGTASGANVLTF

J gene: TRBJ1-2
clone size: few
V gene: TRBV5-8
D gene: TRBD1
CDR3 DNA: TGTGCCAGCAGCTTGACAGGGGGAATCTATGGCTACACCTTC
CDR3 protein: CASSLTGGIYGYTF

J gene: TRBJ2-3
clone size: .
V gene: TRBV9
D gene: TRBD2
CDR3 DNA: TGTGCCAGCAGCTTTAGCGGGAGACTGGCAGATACGCAGTATTTT
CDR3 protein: CASSFSGRLADTQYF

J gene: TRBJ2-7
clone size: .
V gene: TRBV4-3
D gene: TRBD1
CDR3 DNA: TGCGCCAGCAGCCTTCTAGGACAGGGACGAGACTACGAGCAGTACTTC
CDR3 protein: CASSLLGQGRDYEQYF

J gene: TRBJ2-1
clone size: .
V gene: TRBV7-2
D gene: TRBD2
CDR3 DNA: TGTGCCAGCAGCTGGACTAGCGGGACAGACAATGAGCAGTTCTTC
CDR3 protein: CASSWTSGTDNEQFF

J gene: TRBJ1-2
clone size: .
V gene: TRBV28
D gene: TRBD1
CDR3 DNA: TGTGCCAGCAGTTTTGGGGGACAGGGTGGGAATGGCTACACCTTC
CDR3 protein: CASSFGGQGGNGYTF

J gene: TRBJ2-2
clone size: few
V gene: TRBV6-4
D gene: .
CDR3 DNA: TGTGCCAGCAGTGAAGGGGACACCGGGGAGCTGTTTTTT
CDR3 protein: CASSEGDTGELFF

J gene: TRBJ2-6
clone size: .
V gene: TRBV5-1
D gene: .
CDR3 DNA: TGCGCCAGCAGCTTGGTCGGGGGAACCTATTCTGGGGCCAACGTCCTGACTTTC
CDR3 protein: CASSLVGGTYSGANVLTF

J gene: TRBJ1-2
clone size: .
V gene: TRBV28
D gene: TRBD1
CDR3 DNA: TGTGCCAGCAGTCGAGGGGGCGCCCAATCTGGCTACACCTTC
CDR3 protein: CASSRGGAQSGYTF

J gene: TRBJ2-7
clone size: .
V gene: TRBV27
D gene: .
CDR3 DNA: TGTGCCAGCAGTTTCGAGCCCCTCTCCTACGAGCAGTACTTC
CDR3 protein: CASSFEPLSYEQYF

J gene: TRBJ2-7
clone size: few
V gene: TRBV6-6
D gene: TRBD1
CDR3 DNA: TGTGCCAGCAGAGAGACAGGGGGCGGGTACGAGCAGTACTTC
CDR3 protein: CASRETGGGYEQYF

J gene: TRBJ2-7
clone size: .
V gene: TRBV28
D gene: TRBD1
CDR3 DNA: TGTGCCAGCAGCCTGACAGGGGGCGAAGACGAGCAGTACTTC
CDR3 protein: CASSLTGGEDEQYF

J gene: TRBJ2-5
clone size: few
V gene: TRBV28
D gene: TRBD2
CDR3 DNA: TGTGCCAGCACCTTCGGGGGAGGGACGGGAGAGACCCAGTACTTC
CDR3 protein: CASTFGGGTGETQYF

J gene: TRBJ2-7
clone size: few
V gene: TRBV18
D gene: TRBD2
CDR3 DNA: TGTGCCAGCTCACCTCGACTAGCGGGAGGTTACGAGCAGTACTTC
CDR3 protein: CASSPRLAGGYEQYF

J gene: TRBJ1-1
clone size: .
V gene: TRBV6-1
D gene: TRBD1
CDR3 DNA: TGTGCCAGCAGTGAGGGGACAGGGGGCTCCGGGGCTTTCTTT
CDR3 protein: CASSEGTGGSGAFF

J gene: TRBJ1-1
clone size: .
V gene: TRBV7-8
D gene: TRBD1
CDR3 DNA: TGTGCCAGCAGCGTACAGGGGGTGGCGAACACTGAAGCTTTCTTT
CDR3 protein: CASSVQGVANTEAFF

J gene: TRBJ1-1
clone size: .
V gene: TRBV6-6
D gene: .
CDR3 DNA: TGTGCCAGCAGTCCACCGGACACTGAAGCTTTCTTT
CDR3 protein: CASSPPDTEAFF

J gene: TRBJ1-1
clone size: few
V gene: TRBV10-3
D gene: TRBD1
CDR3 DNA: TGTGCCATCAGTGAGTCTGTTGGGGAGTGGACAGGCACTGAAGCTTTCTTT
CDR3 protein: CAISESVGEWTGTEAFF

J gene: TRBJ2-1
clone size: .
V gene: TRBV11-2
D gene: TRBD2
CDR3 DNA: TGTGCCAGCAGCCCCCGACTAGCGAGTGAGAATGAGCAGTTCTTC
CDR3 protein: CASSPRLASENEQFF